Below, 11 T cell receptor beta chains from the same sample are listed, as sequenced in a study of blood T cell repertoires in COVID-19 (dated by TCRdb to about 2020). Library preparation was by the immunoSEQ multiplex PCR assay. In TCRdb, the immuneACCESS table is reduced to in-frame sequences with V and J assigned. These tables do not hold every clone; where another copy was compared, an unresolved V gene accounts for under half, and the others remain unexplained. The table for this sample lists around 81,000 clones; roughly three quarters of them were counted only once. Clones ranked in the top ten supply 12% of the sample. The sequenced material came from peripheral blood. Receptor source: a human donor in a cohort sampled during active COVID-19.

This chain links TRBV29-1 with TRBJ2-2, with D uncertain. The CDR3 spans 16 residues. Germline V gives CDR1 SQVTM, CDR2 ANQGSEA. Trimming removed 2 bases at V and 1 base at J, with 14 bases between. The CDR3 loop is CSVERASTGNTGELFF. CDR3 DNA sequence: TGCAGCGTTGAACGAGCCTCAACCGGGAACACCGGGGAGCTGTTTTTT.

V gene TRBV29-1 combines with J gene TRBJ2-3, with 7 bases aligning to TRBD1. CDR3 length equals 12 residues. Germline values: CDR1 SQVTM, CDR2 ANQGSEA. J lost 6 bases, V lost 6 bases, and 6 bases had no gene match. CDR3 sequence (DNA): TGCAGCGTCAGACAGGGAAAGGATACGCAGTATTTT. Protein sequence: CSVRQGKDTQYF.

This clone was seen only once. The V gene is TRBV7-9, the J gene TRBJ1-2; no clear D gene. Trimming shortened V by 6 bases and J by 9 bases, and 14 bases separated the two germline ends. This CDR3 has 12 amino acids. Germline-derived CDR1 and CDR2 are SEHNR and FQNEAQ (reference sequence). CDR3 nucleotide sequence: TGTGCCAGCAGTCTTGAACTATCGCGCTACACCTTC. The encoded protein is CASSLELSRYTF.

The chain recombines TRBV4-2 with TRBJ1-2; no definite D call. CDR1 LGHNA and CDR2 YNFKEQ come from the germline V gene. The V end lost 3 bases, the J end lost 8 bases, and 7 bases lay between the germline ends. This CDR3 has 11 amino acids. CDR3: CASSHPGGYTF. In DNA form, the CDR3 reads TGTGCCAGCAGCCACCCGGGGGGCTACACCTTC.

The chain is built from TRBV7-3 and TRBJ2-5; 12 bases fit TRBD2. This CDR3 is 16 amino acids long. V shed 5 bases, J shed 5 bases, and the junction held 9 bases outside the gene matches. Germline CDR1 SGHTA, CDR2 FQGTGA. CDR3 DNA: TGTGCCAGCAGCCGGACTAGCGGGACCGTTGGGGAGACCCAGTACTTC. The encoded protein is CASSRTSGTVGETQYF.

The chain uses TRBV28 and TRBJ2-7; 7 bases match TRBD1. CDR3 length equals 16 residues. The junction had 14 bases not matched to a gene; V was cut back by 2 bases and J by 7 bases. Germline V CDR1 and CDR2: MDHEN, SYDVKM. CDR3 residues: CASSLGDAGGQREQYF. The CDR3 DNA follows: TGTGCCAGCAGTTTAGGGGACGCAGGGGGTCAGCGGGAGCAGTACTTC.

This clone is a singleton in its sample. The CDR3 DNA reads as TGTGCCAGCAGCTTAACGCAGGGGTACACCATATATTTT. Translation: CASSLTQGYTIYF. V and J are TRBV7-9 and TRBJ1-3; a possible D gene is TRBD1 (6 bases). The CDR3 spans 13 residues. Trimming stripped 2 bases from V and 8 bases from J, with 10 bases between. The V gene's germline CDR1 is SEHNR and CDR2 FQNEAQ (reference sequence).

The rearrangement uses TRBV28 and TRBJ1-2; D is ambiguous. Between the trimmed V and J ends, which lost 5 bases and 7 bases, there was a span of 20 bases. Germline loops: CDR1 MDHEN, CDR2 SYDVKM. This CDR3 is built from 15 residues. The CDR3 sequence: CASSPSGAAGSGYTF. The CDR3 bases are TGTGCCAGCAGTCCGAGCGGAGCCGCAGGTTCTGGCTACACCTTC.

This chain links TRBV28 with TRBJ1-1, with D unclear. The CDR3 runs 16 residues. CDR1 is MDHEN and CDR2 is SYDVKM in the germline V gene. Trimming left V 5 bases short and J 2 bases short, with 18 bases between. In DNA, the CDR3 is TGTGCCAGCAGTACCCCAGTCCCGGGAGGTAACACTGAAGCTTTCTTT. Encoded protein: CASSTPVPGGNTEAFF.

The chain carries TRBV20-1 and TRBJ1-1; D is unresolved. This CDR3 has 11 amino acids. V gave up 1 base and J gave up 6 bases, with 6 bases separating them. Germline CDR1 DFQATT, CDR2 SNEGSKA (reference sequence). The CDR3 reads CSARGEAEAFF. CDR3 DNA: TGCAGTGCTAGAGGTGAGGCTGAAGCTTTCTTT.

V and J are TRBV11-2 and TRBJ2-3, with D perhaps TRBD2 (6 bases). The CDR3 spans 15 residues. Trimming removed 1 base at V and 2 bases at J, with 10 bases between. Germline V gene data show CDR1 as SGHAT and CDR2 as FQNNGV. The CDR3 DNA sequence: TGTGCCAGCAGCTTAGTGGGGGGACTCACAGATACGCAGTATTTT. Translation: CASSLVGGLTDTQYF.